Included here is one T cell receptor beta chain sequence, with context. Sequencing used immunoSEQ multiplex PCR; TCRdb keeps in-frame clones, though not all of them. The sample has 250,000 to 400,000 clones, around 86% seen once. This entry belongs to a study of blood T cell repertoires in COVID-19. Trimming took 4 bases from V and 4 from J, leaving 12 bases between them. The CDR3 spans 14 residues. Germline V gives CDR1 SGHNT, CDR2 YYREEE (reference sequence). The sequenced sample was peripheral blood. V usage is TRBV5-4 and J usage is TRBJ2-1; TRBD1 is a possible D gene (6 bases). The source of this sequence is a man aged 50-60 years with active or convalescent COVID-19. The CDR3 nucleotides are TGTGCCAGCAGCCCCGACAGGTGGTACAATGAGCAGTTCTTC. This encodes CASSPDRWYNEQFF.